A selection of T cell receptor beta chains follows, all from one sample in a study of early T cells in non-severe SARS-CoV-2 infection. Via MiXCR, TCRdb re-called the 5' RACE reads, giving one row per CDR3 protein. The sample has 65,000 to 85,000 distinct CDR3 sequences, about 13% seen once. The sample consisted of whole blood. The receptor source for this set is an adult who was a healthcare worker with PCR-confirmed SARS-CoV-2 infection or an uninfected control (not recorded which). The CDR3 runs from the conserved cysteine through the conserved F or W. The D gene is left open where the match is weak. A row's size may be missing; if present it is once, few, many or a size class.

15,TRBV12-3/TRBV12-4,TRBJ1-1,NA,NA,TGTGCCAGCACTCGTAGTTGGGACCTGAACACTGAAGCTTTCTTT,CASTRSWDLNTEAFF
14,TRBV5-1,TRBJ1-1,few,NA,TGCGCCAGCAGTACTACGTCTCTGAACACTGAAGCTTTCTTT,CASSTTSLNTEAFF
14,TRBV20-1,TRBJ2-3,NA,NA,TGCAGTGCTAGAGGGCAAGAGATGCCAGATACGCAGTATTTT,CSARGQEMPDTQYF
13,TRBV28,TRBJ1-2,NA,NA,TGTGCCAGCAGTTGGACAGACGACTATGGCTACACCTTC,CASSWTDDYGYTF
13,TRBV5-1,TRBJ1-3,NA,NA,TGCGCCAGCAGCCGGGACGTTGGAAACACCATATATTTT,CASSRDVGNTIYF
16,TRBV20-1,TRBJ2-4,many,NA,TGCAGTGCTAGAGATGGGTTGCGTTTAGCCAAAAACATTCAGTACTTC,CSARDGLRLAKNIQYF
15,TRBV11-3,TRBJ1-1,few,NA,TGTGCCAGCAGCGGGAGCCGAAACATGAACACTGAAGCTTTCTTT,CASSGSRNMNTEAFF
15,TRBV5-1,TRBJ2-3,many,NA,TGCGCCAGCAGCTTGGGGCCAATAAGCACAGATACGCAGTATTTT,CASSLGPISTDTQYF
13,TRBV7-9,TRBJ1-1,many,NA,TGTGCCAGCAGCCAGACACCGAACACTGAAGCTTTCTTT,CASSQTPNTEAFF
13,TRBV27,TRBJ1-2,many,TRBD1,TGTGCCAGCAGTGTGGGACAGGGGGCTGGCTACACCTTC,CASSVGQGAGYTF
13,TRBV29-1,TRBJ2-1,many,TRBD1,TGCAGCGTTGTCAGGGACAGGGGTTATGAGCAGTTCTTC,CSVVRDRGYEQFF
13,TRBV19,TRBJ1-4,NA,NA,TGTGCCAGTAGAGCCCGGAAGGGAGAAAAACTGTTTTTT,CASRARKGEKLFF
13,TRBV7-9,TRBJ2-5,many,NA,TGTGCCAGCAGCTTTGGGGGACAAGAGACCCAGTACTTC,CASSFGGQETQYF
15,TRBV6-2/TRBV6-3,TRBJ2-7,few,TRBD1,TGTGCCAGCAGTCAGCGGGGACAGGGGGCCCACGAGCAGTACTTC,CASSQRGQGAHEQYF
15,TRBV19,TRBJ2-7,NA,NA,TGTGCCAGTAGTATCAGCACTGTCGGCTCCTACGAGCAGTACTTC,CASSISTVGSYEQYF
15,TRBV5-1,TRBJ2-1,NA,NA,TGCGCCAGCAGTTTCACAACAGGGTCGCACAATGAGCAGTTCTTC,CASSFTTGSHNEQFF
14,TRBV5-1,TRBJ1-1,NA,TRBD1,TGCGCCAGCAGCTTGGAATCAGGGGGCACTGAAGCTTTCTTT,CASSLESGGTEAFF
16,TRBV7-6,TRBJ2-7,many,TRBD1,TGTGCCAGCAGCTCGAGGACAGGGATGTCACCCTACGAGCAGTACTTC,CASSSRTGMSPYEQYF
19,TRBV7-2,TRBJ2-7,many,NA,TGTGCCAGCAGCTACCGGGATGGCGGGGACCCCCGCCGAGTATACGAGCAGTACTTC,CASSYRDGGDPRRVYEQYF
15,TRBV14,TRBJ2-7,NA,NA,TGTGCCAGCAGCCGCACAGGGAACACAGCCTACGAGCAGTACTTC,CASSRTGNTAYEQYF
17,TRBV11-2,TRBJ2-7,few,TRBD2,TGTGCCAGCAGCCGGGCGGCGAGCGGGGCGGCCACCTACGAGCAGTACTTC,CASSRAASGAATYEQYF
12,TRBV6-2/TRBV6-3,TRBJ1-5,NA,NA,TGTGCCAGCAACCCCCGCAATCAGCCCCAGCATTTT,CASNPRNQPQHF